The count of the clone carrying this T cell receptor (beta chain) is one. V was trimmed by 1 base and J by 2 bases, leaving 14 bases between them. The CDR3 length is 16 residues. Looked up from germline, CDR1 is SGHTA and CDR2 is FQGNSA. This sample was taken from a study of blood T cell repertoires in COVID-19. Study in general: Spain, Italy and the United States supplied samples that represented acute and convalescent COVID-19.

TCRdb keeps only in-frame clones here, not all; method: immunoSEQ multiplex PCR. The sample consists of around 180,000 clones, about 88% of them appearing once. Sequencing used peripheral blood. This TCR was recovered from a man aged 65 to 79 with active or convalescent COVID-19. This sequence joins TRBV7-2 and TRBJ2-5; D is uncertain. The CDR3, as DNA: TGTGCCAGCAGCTTAGTTGGGCGTACTGTTCAAGAGACCCAGTACTTC. Translating it yields CASSLVGRTVQETQYF. Complete variable domain (other parts from reference TRBV7-2 and TRBJ2-5): GAGVSQSPSNKVTEKGKDVELRCDPISGHTALYWYRQSLGQGLEFLIYFQGNSAPDKSGLPSDRFSAERTGGSVSTLTIQRTQQEDSAVYLCASSLVGRTVQETQYFGPGTRLLVL.